This passage covers 25 T cell receptor beta chains from one sample sequenced in a study of regulatory T cells in long-lasting Graves disease. In building TCR beta libraries, iRepertoire HTBI primers were used together with Arm-PCR of CDR3 regions. MiXCR was run by TCRdb on the multiplex PCR reads, yielding one entry per CDR3 protein. Among fewer than 450,000 distinct CDR3 sequences listed, about a fifth were seen once. Time point defined: persistent/refractory GD, antithyroid drugs over 5 years with positive TRAb. Extracted RNA from PBMCs served as the source of the TCR library. The input for sequencing was peripheral blood mononuclear cells (PBMCs), taken when the disease was refractory, from a patient treated with antithyroid drugs. The receptors come from a female donor with Graves disease.

This clonotype occurred a few times. The junction does not match germline at one end; this may be a read error. The chain employs TRBV6-1 and TRBJ1-5; D unclear. Germline CDR1 and CDR2: MNHNS and SASEGT. The CDR3 length is 14 residues. The CDR3 loop reads CASSESHSNQPRHF. DNA of the CDR3: TGTGCCAGCAGTGAATCTCATAGCAATCAGCCCCGGCATTTT.

This clonotype was seen a few times. V is TRBV28 and J is TRBJ2-5; D gene ambiguous. The CDR3 runs to 14 residues. The germline gives CDR1 MDHEN, CDR2 SYDVKM. V was clipped by 5 bases and J by 2 bases, with 12 bases between them. The CDR3 sequence is CASSQLRIQETQYF. DNA of the CDR3: TGTGCCAGCAGTCAATTGCGGATTCAAGAGACCCAGTACTTC.

V usage is TRBV20-1 and J usage is TRBJ1-3; D is possibly TRBD1 (5 bases). In germline, CDR1 is DFQATT, CDR2 SNEGSKA (reference sequence). The CDR3 sequence is 13 residues long. Trimming pared 4 bases from V and 4 bases from J, leaving 11 bases between. CDR3 sequence: CSAKETAGNTIYF. The CDR3 DNA follows: TGCAGTGCTAAAGAGACAGCAGGAAACACCATATATTTT.

This clonotype was recorded at least ten times. The chain's CDR3 is CSARGAAVQETQYF. The CDR3 bases are TGCAGTGCTAGAGGAGCGGCAGTTCAAGAGACCCAGTACTTC. The chain couples TRBV20-1 to TRBJ2-5; maybe TRBD2 (5 bases). Trimming left V 1 base short and J 2 bases short, with 11 bases between. The CDR3 has 14 residues. Per the germline V gene, CDR1 is DFQATT and CDR2 is SNEGSKA (reference sequence).

The V call is TRBV10-3, the J call TRBJ2-2; unclear D gene. Germline V CDR1 and CDR2: ENHRY, SYGVKD. Trimming took off 3 bases at V and 0 bases at J, with 11 bases between the two ends. CDR3 length: 16 amino acids. The CDR3 DNA sequence: TGTGCCATCAGTGAAAACAGCGTCGCGAACACCGGGGAGCTGTTTTTT. Its translation is CAISENSVANTGELFF.

The chain is built from TRBV29-1 and TRBJ2-2; 10 nucleotides line up with TRBD2. The CDR3 consists of 13 residues. The germline V gene has CDR1 SQVTM and CDR2 ANQGSEA. J lost 5 bases, V lost 3 bases, and 0 bases had no gene match. Here the CDR3 reads CSVEGLATGELFF. CDR3 DNA sequence: TGCAGCGTTGAGGGACTAGCGACCGGGGAGCTGTTTTTT.

A note on this clonotype: Lacking the conserved final phenylalanine or tryptophan, this CDR3 likely reflects a read error. The chain couples TRBV6-2 or TRBV6-3 to TRBJ1-1; D call uncertain. Germline V CDR1 and CDR2: MNHEY, SVGEGT. The CDR3 runs to 16 residues. Trimming left V 5 bases short and J 1 base short, with 17 bases between. For the CDR3, the DNA is TGTGCCAGCAGTGGTACGGGCCCAAACGAGAACACTGAAGCTTTCTCT. This gives the protein CASSGTGPNENTEAFS.

This chain joins TRBV5-1 and TRBJ1-2; perhaps TRBD1 as D (5 bases). CDR1 SGHRS and CDR2 YFSETQ come from the germline V gene. V dropped 0 bases and J dropped 0 bases, with 15 bases sitting between them. This CDR3 is built from 17 residues. CDR3 loop: CASSLAGTRAPNYGYTF. The CDR3 DNA sequence: TGCGCCAGCAGCTTGGCAGGGACGAGGGCCCCTAACTATGGCTACACCTTC.

A few counts support this clonotype. The chain couples TRBV7-9 to TRBJ2-5; D remains ambiguous. The CDR3 extends over 13 amino acids. Trimming cost V 4 bases and J 2 bases, with 8 bases left between them. Germline CDR1 SEHNR, CDR2 FQNEAQ (reference sequence). CDR3 sequence (DNA): TGTGCCAGCAGCTCGCTCCCTCAAGAGACCCAGTACTTC. It encodes CASSSLPQETQYF.

As concerns this clonotype: This sequence may be a read error, since a much larger clone differs from it by one base. This CDR3 reads CASGSPMLGQEPTHGYTF. Here the CDR3 DNA reads TGTGCTAGTGGTTCGCCGATGCTAGGACAGGAACCCACCCACGGCTACACCTTC. The gene calls are TRBV12-5 and TRBJ1-2; TRBD1 aligns across 7 bases. In germline, CDR1 is LGHNT, CDR2 FRNRAP. The V gene end was trimmed by 4 bases and the J gene end by 8 bases; junction bases not matched to a gene: 22. The CDR3 length is 18 residues.

In DNA, the CDR3 is TGTGCCAGTAGAGGCAACACCTACGAGCAGTACTTC. Protein product: CASRGNTYEQYF. The rearrangement joins TRBV19 to TRBJ2-7; unclear D gene. Trimming took 6 bases from V and 2 from J, leaving 8 bases between them. The germline gives CDR1 LNHDA, CDR2 SQIVND (reference sequence). This CDR3 is 12 amino acids long.

This clonotype turned up a few times. The chain recombines TRBV6-1 with TRBJ2-3; tentative D call: TRBD2 (5 bases). This CDR3 is 14 amino acids long. Germline CDR1 reads MNHNS; CDR2 reads SASEGT. Trimming left V 6 bases short and J 0 bases short, with 10 bases between. The CDR3 DNA reads as TGTGCCAGCAGACCTAGCCTGAGCACAGATACGCAGTATTTT. Its translation is CASRPSLSTDTQYF.

This clonotype was found many times. The V call is TRBV6-1, the J call TRBJ2-7, with 7 bases identical to TRBD2. V gave up 2 bases and J gave up 1 base; unmatched junction bases: 8. This CDR3 is built from 16 residues. Germline lookup yields CDR1 MNHNS and CDR2 SASEGT. The CDR3 protein is CASSESAGEGSYEQYF. In DNA form, the CDR3 reads TGTGCCAGCAGTGAATCGGCGGGAGAAGGTTCCTACGAGCAGTACTTC.

This clonotype was observed at least ten times. The chain recombines TRBV28 with TRBJ2-4, with a weak D call TRBD2 (6 bases). Germline CDR1 is MDHEN and CDR2 is SYDVKM. This CDR3 comprises 14 residues. V was trimmed by 0 bases and J by 5 bases, leaving 8 bases between them. CDR3: CASSLWGEENIQYF. CDR3 DNA: TGTGCCAGCAGTTTATGGGGGGAGGAAAACATTCAGTACTTC.

In this sample, this clonotype turned up many times. J is TRBJ2-7 and V is TRBV7-2, with D perhaps matching TRBD2 (7 bases). Germline lookup yields CDR1 SGHTA and CDR2 FQGNSA. The V and J ends lost 1 base and 0 bases respectively, with 13 bases between them. The CDR3 extends over 16 amino acids. CDR3 residues: CASSLDRRGLSYEQYF. DNA of the CDR3: TGTGCCAGCAGCTTAGATAGGCGGGGGCTCTCCTACGAGCAGTACTTC.

This clonotype was counted only a few times. The CDR3 coding sequence is TGCGCCAGCAGCCCGGGAGAGGGTTGGAATTCACCCCTCCACTTT. Its protein product is CASSPGEGWNSPLHF. The chain is built from TRBV4-3 and TRBJ1-6; D call uncertain. V was clipped by 4 bases and J by 7 bases, with 14 bases between them. The CDR3 is 15 amino acids. The germline V gene encodes CDR1 LGHNA and CDR2 YSLEER.

This clonotype has at least ten counts. V is TRBV20-1 and J is TRBJ1-2; no definite D call. This CDR3 is built from 13 residues. Trimming shortened V by 6 bases and J by 0 bases, and 11 bases separated the two germline ends. CDR1 is DFQATT, CDR2 SNEGSKA, per germline (reference sequence). The CDR3 protein is CSAKVEANYGYTF. For the CDR3, the DNA is TGCAGTGCCAAGGTGGAAGCTAACTATGGCTACACCTTC.

The chain joins TRBV7-2 to TRBJ1-4; D perhaps matches TRBD1 (5 bases). Trimming left V 4 bases short and J 13 bases short, with 19 bases between. CDR1 is SGHTA and CDR2 is FQGNSA in the germline V gene. The CDR3 contains 14 residues. The chain's CDR3 is CASSYGAGGETLFF. The CDR3 DNA is TGTGCCAGCAGCTACGGGGCTGGGGGGGAGACACTGTTTTTT.

The CDR3 DNA is TGTGCCAGCAGTCTAGGACTAGCGGGACCTTCCTACAATGAGCAGTTCTTC. Its translation: CASSLGLAGPSYNEQFF. This chain links TRBV28 with TRBJ2-1, with 12 bases lining up with TRBD2. This CDR3 has 17 residues. Germline CDR1 reads MDHEN; CDR2 reads SYDVKM. Trimming at V came to 5 bases and at J to 1 base, leaving 6 bases not matched to a gene.

The chain employs TRBV12-3 or TRBV12-4 and TRBJ1-4; D is perhaps TRBD1 (5 bases). The CDR3 totals 14 residues. V lost 6 bases, J lost 8 bases, and 16 bases lay in between. For the CDR3, the DNA is TGTGCCAGCAGCGGGGACGGTCTTAACGAAAAACTGTTTTTT. Its protein is CASSGDGLNEKLFF.

This clonotype was observed a handful of times. The chain employs TRBV6-9 and TRBJ2-7; no firm D call. Deletions cut 1 base from V and 3 bases from J, with 13 bases between. The CDR3 runs 15 residues. Looked up from germline, CDR1 is MNHGY and CDR2 is SVAAGI. Here the CDR3 DNA reads TGTGCCAGCAGTTATTATCCGGACCAGGTCTACGAGCAGTACTTC. Protein sequence: CASSYYPDQVYEQYF.

This clonotype was seen just once. This sequence joins TRBV4-1 and TRBJ1-2, with 7 bases lining up with TRBD1. The J segment lost 8 bases and the V segment lost 0 bases, leaving 12 bases of the junction unmatched. Germline V gene data show CDR1 as MGHRA and CDR2 as YSYEKL. CDR3 length: 16 amino acids. The CDR3: CASSQEGTGVLGGYTF. In nucleotides, the CDR3 is TGCGCCAGCAGCCAAGAAGGAACAGGGGTTTTGGGGGGCTACACCTTC.

Comments on this clonotype: A much larger clone lies one base from this, so it may be a read error. The CDR3 here is CAWTGGYSYTF. The DNA for the CDR3 is TGTGCCTGGACAGGGGGCTATAGCTACACCTTC. V gene TRBV30 combines with J gene TRBJ1-2; TRBD1 matches at 8 bases. The CDR3 has 11 amino acids. Germline CDR1 is GTSNPN and CDR2 is SVGIG (reference sequence).

This chain uses TRBV5-1 with TRBJ2-7; no definite D call. The CDR3 runs to 14 residues. Deletions cut 0 bases from V and 2 bases from J, with 9 bases between. The germline gives CDR1 SGHRS, CDR2 YFSETQ. The CDR3 region has the DNA TGCGCCAGCAGCTTGGATGCTCCTCCCTACGAGCAGTACTTC. Its translation is CASSLDAPPYEQYF.

In this sample, this clonotype turned up many times. J is TRBJ2-7 and V is TRBV29-1; TRBD1 matches 10 bases. The CDR3 spans 13 residues. Germline CDR1 and CDR2: SQVTM and ANQGSEA. V dropped 5 bases and J dropped 1; count of bases not matched to a gene: 2. In DNA form, the CDR3 reads TGCAGCGTTTCGGGACAGGGGTCCTACGAGCAGTACTTC. Translation gives CSVSGQGSYEQYF.